The clone carrying this T cell receptor (beta chain) has only one observation. CDR3 size: 15 residues. Germline V gene sequence: CDR1 KGHSH, CDR2 LQKENI. After removal of 5 bases from V and 5 bases from J, the junction contained 9 bases not matched to a gene. The data were obtained in a study of blood T cell repertoires in COVID-19. The protocol was immunoSEQ multiplex PCR, while the TCRdb copy is restricted to in-frame clones and leaves out a portion. The sample includes around 340,000 clones, approximately 86% seen only once; the top ten take less than 9%. The sequence derives from a woman in her sixties with COVID-19, enrolled during active disease. The chain has TRBV18 and TRBJ1-5; TRBD1 matches 7 bases. The sample consisted of peripheral blood. The CDR3 region is CASSSTGRSDQPQHF. For the CDR3, the DNA is TGTGCCAGCTCATCGACAGGGCGGAGTGATCAGCCCCAGCATTTT.